This T cell receptor (beta chain) was retrieved from a study of control samples from healthy donors and cancer patients. Between the trimmed V and J ends, which lost 8 bases and 7 bases, there was a span of 15 bases. The CDR3 sequence is 13 residues long. The germline CDR1 and CDR2 sequences are SNHLY and FYNNEI. Sequenced by immunoSEQ multiplex PCR; TCRdb stores in-frame clones only, minus some. The sample contains roughly 220,000 clones, over 90% of which appear only once. Sequenced: blood. This TCR came from a man in his fifties in good health. This rearrangement joins TRBV2 to TRBJ1-5; possible D gene TRBD1, 6 bases. The CDR3 DNA reads as TGTGCCAGCGGGTGGGGGGACATACAGCCCCAGCATTTT. It yields the protein CASGWGDIQPQHF.